Listed below are T cell receptor beta chains from one sample, sequenced in a study of radiation and T cells in renal cell carcinoma. Some clones are missing from TCRdb's copy, which holds only in-frame ones; the method was immunoSEQ multiplex PCR. The profile covers 120,000 or so clones, with about 88% appearing a single time and 5.5% to 6.5% taken by the ten largest. The sequenced sample was blood, obtained from a patient whose treatment included radiotherapy and nephrectomy. These receptors came from a woman in her 70s with renal cell carcinoma. The CDR3 runs from the conserved cysteine through the conserved F or W. D genes are given only for firm matches. The listing skips clone size in some rows; elsewhere it reads once, few, many or a size class.

>NA|TRBD2|TRBJ2-1|TRBV4-1
TGCGCCAGCAGCCAAGCCTCATTAGCGGGGGAGCAGTTCTTC
CASSQASLAGEQFF
>few|NA|TRBJ1-1|TRBV5-4
TGTGCCAGCAGCTTGGTTTTGAACACTGAAGCTTTCTTT
CASSLVLNTEAFF
>NA|NA|TRBJ2-3|TRBV6-5
TGTGCCAGCAGTTATCTAGGGGACACAGATACGCAGTATTTT
CASSYLGDTDTQYF
>NA|NA|TRBJ2-1|TRBV27
TGTGCCAGCAGTTTTGGGGGGGGCGGGTACAATGAGCAGTTCTTC
CASSFGGGGYNEQFF
>NA|NA|TRBJ2-5|TRBV30
TGTGCCTGGAGTGTCCCATCCCAAGAGACCCAGTACTTC
CAWSVPSQETQYF
>NA|NA|TRBJ1-4|TRBV4-3
TGCGCCAGCAGCCAAGGGGGAGTTGGCGAAAAACTGTTTTTT
CASSQGGVGEKLFF
>few|NA|TRBJ2-6|TRBV29-1
TGCAGCGTTTGGGGGCAGGGGATTACTGGGGCCAACGTCCTGACTTTC
CSVWGQGITGANVLTF
>NA|NA|TRBJ1-4|TRBV6-5
TGTGCCAGCAGTTATGGGGGGCTGGGTGAAAAACTGTTTTTT
CASSYGGLGEKLFF
>NA|TRBD1|TRBJ1-1|TRBV5-1
TGCGCCAGCAGCTTGGTACAGGGGGCAGGGGTGAACACTGAAGCTTTCTTT
CASSLVQGAGVNTEAFF
>NA|NA|TRBJ1-1|TRBV18
TGTGCCAGCTTAGTAAGTAGGAACACTGAAGCTTTCTTT
CASLVSRNTEAFF
>NA|NA|TRBJ1-1|TRBV6-5
TGTGCCAGCAGGATAGGGGGGAACACTGAAGCTTTCTTT
CASRIGGNTEAFF
>NA|TRBD1|TRBJ1-2|TRBV5-1
TGCGCCAGCATCCAGGTCCCGGGACAGGGAGACTTTTATGGCTACACCTTC
CASIQVPGQGDFYGYTF
>NA|NA|TRBJ1-2|TRBV28
TGTGCCAGCAGTTTGGGGCAGGCCAACTATGGCTACACCTTC
CASSLGQANYGYTF
>NA|TRBD1|TRBJ2-2|TRBV11-2
TGTGCCAGCAGCTTACAGGGGGCGAACACCGGGGAGCTGTTTTTT
CASSLQGANTGELFF
>NA|NA|TRBJ2-5|TRBV30
TGTGCCTGGACTGTAGGCTTCCAAGAGACCCAGTACTTC
CAWTVGFQETQYF
>NA|NA|TRBJ1-1|TRBV11-3
TGTGCCAGCGGACAAGGGGGAGAAACTGAAGCTTTCTTT
CASGQGGETEAFF
>NA|NA|TRBJ1-4|TRBV6-1
TGTGCCAGCAGTGAAGGACAGTTTAATGAAAAACTGTTTTTT
CASSEGQFNEKLFF
>NA|TRBD1|TRBJ2-5|TRBV2
TGTGCCAGCACCGGGGACAGGGGACCCCAAGAGACCCAGTACTTC
CASTGDRGPQETQYF
>NA|NA|TRBJ2-7|TRBV10-1
TGCGCCAGCAGTCAGACGGCAGGAGATCCCTACGAGCAGTACTTC
CASSQTAGDPYEQYF
>NA|NA|TRBJ2-5|TRBV7-9
TGTGCCAGCACCAATTCCCACGGCGACAGGACAGAGACCCAGTACTTC
CASTNSHGDRTETQYF
>NA|NA|TRBJ2-7|TRBV28
TGTGCCAGCAGCTCCCCCGAGGGGTTCACCTACGAGCAGTACTTC
CASSSPEGFTYEQYF
>NA|NA|TRBJ1-2|TRBV7-9
TGTGCCAGTGCAGAGGGCGGGTTCGGCTACACCTTC
CASAEGGFGYTF
>NA|TRBD2|TRBJ2-2|TRBV7-2
TGTGCCAGCAGCTTAGGGGGTAAAGGGAGGGCCGGGGAGCTGTTTTTT
CASSLGGKGRAGELFF
>few|TRBD1|TRBJ1-2|TRBV14
TGTGCCAGCAGCCAAGACCTTGGACAGGGCGCGGTCGGTGGCTACACCTTC
CASSQDLGQGAVGGYTF
>NA|TRBD1|TRBJ1-5|TRBV6-5
TGTGCCAGCAGACCCGGGACAGGGGGTAATCAGCCCCAGCATTTT
CASRPGTGGNQPQHF
>NA|NA|TRBJ1-1|TRBV21-1
TGTGCCAGCAGCCAACCAGGACTCGCTTTCTTT
CASSQPGLAFF
>NA|TRBD1|TRBJ2-3|TRBV29-1
TGCAGCGTCGAACCCCGGGACAGGGCCGCAGATACGCAGTATTTT
CSVEPRDRAADTQYF
>NA|NA|TRBJ1-2|TRBV2
TGTGCCAGCAGGGAGACGGGAGGAGTTAACTATGGCTACACCTTC
CASRETGGVNYGYTF
>NA|NA|TRBJ1-2|TRBV13
TGTGCCAGCTACGACAGTCTTGATCCCTATGGCTACACCTTC
CASYDSLDPYGYTF
>NA|TRBD1|TRBJ2-1|TRBV6-1
TGTGCCAGCAGTGGCCGGGACAGAATATACAATGAGCAGTTCTTC
CASSGRDRIYNEQFF
>NA|TRBD2|TRBJ2-7|TRBV7-2
TGTGCCAGCACCGAGTTTTACGGGGGGGCAAGAAGGGCCTACGAGCAGTACTTC
CASTEFYGGARRAYEQYF
>NA|TRBD2|TRBJ2-1|TRBV11-3
TGTGCCAGCAGCTTCTCGGGGGGGGAATACAATGAGCAGTTCTTC
CASSFSGGEYNEQFF
>few|NA|TRBJ1-1|TRBV19
TGTGCCAGTAGTATCCGGGATTCCAGGAACACTGAAGCTTTCTTT
CASSIRDSRNTEAFF
>NA|NA|TRBJ1-1|TRBV6-5
TGTGCCAGCAGCCCCGGACAAAATACTGAAGCTTTCTTT
CASSPGQNTEAFF
>once|NA|TRBJ1-2|TRBV2
TGTGCCAGCATTGACCGAGGGGGGCTGCGGGGCTACACCTTC
CASIDRGGLRGYTF
>NA|NA|TRBJ2-3|TRBV5-6
TGTGCCAGCAGCCTAGGACCAACCCGAGATACGCAGTATTTT
CASSLGPTRDTQYF
>NA|NA|TRBJ2-5|TRBV14
TGTGCCAGCAGCCTTGGGACAATCCAAGAGACCCAGTACTTC
CASSLGTIQETQYF
>NA|NA|TRBJ2-7|TRBV5-1
TGCGCCAGCAGCTCGACAGATTACGAGCAGTACTTC
CASSSTDYEQYF
>NA|TRBD2|TRBJ2-5|TRBV7-9
TGTGCCAGCAGCTCCCCTCCGGGACTATTACAAGAGACCCAGTACTTC
CASSSPPGLLQETQYF
>NA|NA|TRBJ1-1|TRBV7-3
TGTGCCAGCAGCTTAAAAGCCGGAGGGTCTGAAGCTTTCTTT
CASSLKAGGSEAFF